This T cell receptor (beta chain) originates from a study of blood T cell repertoires in COVID-19. Study as a whole: The study drew acute and convalescent COVID-19 samples from the United States, Italy and Spain. PBMCs, B-cell-depleted T cells, or T cells provided the cDNA or gDNA that made up the material.

Germline CDR1 is LGHDT and CDR2 is YNNKEL (reference sequence). This CDR3 region has 13 residues. Trimming left V 1 base short and J 3 bases short, with 7 bases between. How the authors handled the data: Reference gene primers were amplified, and this amplification served to estimate nucleated cell counts. Repertoires were generated with immunoSEQ multiplex PCR, while TCRdb's copy carries only in-frame clones and drops some. V and J calls and clone size are those listed in that table; D and trimming were worked out from the DNA. The sample records approximately 77,000 clones, 70% to 80% being singletons.

This receptor was obtained from a man aged 65 to 79 with active or convalescent COVID-19. The sequenced sample consisted of peripheral blood. J is TRBJ2-7 and V is TRBV3-1 (or the pseudogene TRBV3-2); D remains ambiguous. The chain's CDR3 is CASSQGYNYEQYF. CDR3 DNA sequence: TGTGCCAGCAGCCAAGGTTATAACTACGAGCAGTACTTC.